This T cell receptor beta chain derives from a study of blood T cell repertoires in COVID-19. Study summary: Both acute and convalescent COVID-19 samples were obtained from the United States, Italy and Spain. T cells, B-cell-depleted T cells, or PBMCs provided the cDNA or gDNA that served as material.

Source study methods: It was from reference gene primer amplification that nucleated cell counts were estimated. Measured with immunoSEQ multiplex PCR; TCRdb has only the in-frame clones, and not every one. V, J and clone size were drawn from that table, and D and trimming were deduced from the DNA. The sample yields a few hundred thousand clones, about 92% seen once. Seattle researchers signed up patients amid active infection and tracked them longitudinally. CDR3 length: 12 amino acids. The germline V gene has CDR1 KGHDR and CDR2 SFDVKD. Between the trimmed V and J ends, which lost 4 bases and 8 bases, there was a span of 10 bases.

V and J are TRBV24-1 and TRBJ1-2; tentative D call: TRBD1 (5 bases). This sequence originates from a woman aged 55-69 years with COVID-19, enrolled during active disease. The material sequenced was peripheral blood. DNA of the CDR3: TGTGCCACCAGTGACTCAGGGTCGGGCTACACCTTC. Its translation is CATSDSGSGYTF.